This TCR beta chain emerged from a study of cytomegalovirus exposure and HLA in healthy donors. Generated by immunoSEQ multiplex PCR, the TCRdb table keeps only in-frame clones and is missing some. The sample records 90,000 or so clones, less than 85% being singletons. With 2 bases removed from V and 5 bases from J, the gap between germline ends came to 12 bases. The CDR3 is 14 amino acids. Germline values: CDR1 MNHNS, CDR2 SASEGT. The clonotype comes from a man between 18 and 29 years old in good health and CMV-seropositive. The chain combines TRBV6-1 with TRBJ2-5, with a possible D match to TRBD1 (6 bases). The sample comprised PBMCs. The CDR3 region has the DNA TGTGCCAGCAGTGAACAGGGGAGCCGGGAGACCCAGTACTTC. As protein: CASSEQGSRETQYF.